These 8 T cell receptor beta chains came from one sample sequenced in a study of blood T cell repertoires in COVID-19. Here immunoSEQ multiplex PCR was the method, and the copy in TCRdb shows in-frame clones only, minus some. The sample lists roughly 66,000 clones, 80% to 85% occurring once. The sequencing sample was made of peripheral blood. These receptors all stem from a woman aged 60 to 75 with acute or convalescent COVID-19.

The chain is built from TRBV6-1 and TRBJ1-2; 9 bases agree with TRBD1. Trimming removed 3 bases from V and 2 bases from J; junction bases left unmatched: 4. CDR3 length: 15 residues. CDR1 is MNHNS and CDR2 is SASEGT in the germline V gene. The CDR3 DNA is TGTGCCAGCAGTGAGATACAGGGGGCAAACTATGGCTACACCTTC. This gives the protein CASSEIQGANYGYTF.

The V and J genes are TRBV3-1 (or the pseudogene TRBV3-2) and TRBJ2-7, with 10 bases lining up with TRBD1. CDR3 length: 15 amino acids. J lost 10 bases, V lost 1 base, and 10 bases had no gene match. The germline CDR1 and CDR2 sequences are LGHDT and YNNKEL (reference sequence). The CDR3 DNA is TGTGCCAGCAGCCAAGCAGGGACAGGGGACTTAGAACAGTACTTC. It is translated as CASSQAGTGDLEQYF.

V gene TRBV7-9 combines with J gene TRBJ1-2; TRBD1 agrees at 10 bases. This CDR3 has 16 residues. Looked up from germline, CDR1 is SEHNR and CDR2 is FQNEAQ (reference sequence). The V segment lost 5 bases and the J segment 4 bases; nucleotides outside the gene matches: 10. The DNA of the CDR3 is TGTGCCAGCAGCACTCTCGACAGGGGGCGCCTCTATGGCTACACCTTC. Its translation is CASSTLDRGRLYGYTF.

The rearrangement joins TRBV5-1 to TRBJ1-1, with unresolved D. The V end lost 0 bases, the J end lost 5 bases, and 8 bases lay between the germline ends. The CDR3 spans 13 residues. Germline V gene lookup returns CDR1 SGHRS and CDR2 YFSETQ. The CDR3 DNA reads TGCGCCAGCAGCTTGGGTCCGGGTACTGAAGCTTTCTTT. Its protein product is CASSLGPGTEAFF.

The rearrangement uses TRBV9 and TRBJ1-3; D is uncertain. This CDR3 is 16 amino acids long. CDR1 and CDR2 (germline): SGDLS, YYNGEE. The V gene lost 4 bases and the J gene lost 0 bases, with 14 bases spanning the gap. The chain's CDR3 is CASSTLDAYSGNTIYF. The CDR3 bases are TGTGCCAGCAGCACTCTAGACGCGTACTCTGGAAACACCATATATTTT. The whole variable domain, filled in from reference TRBV9 and TRBJ1-3, reads DSGVTQTPKHLITATGQRVTLRCSPRSGDLSVYWYQQSLDQGLQFLIQYYNGEERAKGNILERFSAQQFPDLHSELNLSSLELGDSALYFCASSTLDAYSGNTIYFGEGSWLTVV.

This chain connects TRBV3-1 (or the pseudogene TRBV3-2) to TRBJ2-2, with D maybe TRBD1 (6 bases). From germline, CDR1 is LGHDT and CDR2 YNNKEL (reference sequence). The length of the CDR3 is 17 residues. Trimming took off 4 bases at V and 0 bases at J, with 15 bases between the two ends. The CDR3 loop is CASSRPATGPNTGELFF. The DNA for the CDR3 is TGTGCCAGCAGCCGGCCCGCGACAGGACCGAACACCGGGGAGCTGTTTTTT.

This chain joins TRBV5-1 and TRBJ2-1; a possible D gene is TRBD1 (6 bases). Per the germline V gene, CDR1 is SGHRS and CDR2 is YFSETQ. V was trimmed by 1 base and J by 6 bases, leaving 14 bases between them. The CDR3 covers 15 residues. CDR3 bases: TGCGCCAGCAGCTTGAAATTAGGGGGTAGCAATGAGCAGTTCTTC. Translation: CASSLKLGGSNEQFF.

The chain is built from TRBV5-1 and TRBJ1-4, with 9 bases lining up with TRBD1. CDR3 length equals 15 residues. V lost 6 bases to trimming and J lost 3 bases; unmatched junction nucleotides: 6. The germline V gene encodes CDR1 SGHRS and CDR2 YFSETQ. Here the CDR3 reads CASTGQGLANEKLFF. The CDR3, as DNA: TGCGCCAGCACAGGACAGGGGCTGGCTAATGAAAAACTGTTTTTT.